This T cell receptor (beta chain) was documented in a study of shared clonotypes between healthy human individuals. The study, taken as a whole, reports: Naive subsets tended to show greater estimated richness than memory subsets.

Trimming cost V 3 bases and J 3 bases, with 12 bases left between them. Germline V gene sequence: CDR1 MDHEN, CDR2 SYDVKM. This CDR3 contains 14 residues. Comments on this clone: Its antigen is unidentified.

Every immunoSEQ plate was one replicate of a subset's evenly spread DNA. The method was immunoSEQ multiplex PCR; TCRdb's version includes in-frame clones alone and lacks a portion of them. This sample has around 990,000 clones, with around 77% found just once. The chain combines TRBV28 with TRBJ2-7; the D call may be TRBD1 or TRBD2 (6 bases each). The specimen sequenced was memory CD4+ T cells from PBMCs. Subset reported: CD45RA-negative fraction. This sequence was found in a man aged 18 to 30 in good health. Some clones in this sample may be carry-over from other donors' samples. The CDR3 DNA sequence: TGTGCCAGCAGTTTCTCGGGGGCGCTCTACGAGCAGTACTTC. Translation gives CASSFSGALYEQYF.